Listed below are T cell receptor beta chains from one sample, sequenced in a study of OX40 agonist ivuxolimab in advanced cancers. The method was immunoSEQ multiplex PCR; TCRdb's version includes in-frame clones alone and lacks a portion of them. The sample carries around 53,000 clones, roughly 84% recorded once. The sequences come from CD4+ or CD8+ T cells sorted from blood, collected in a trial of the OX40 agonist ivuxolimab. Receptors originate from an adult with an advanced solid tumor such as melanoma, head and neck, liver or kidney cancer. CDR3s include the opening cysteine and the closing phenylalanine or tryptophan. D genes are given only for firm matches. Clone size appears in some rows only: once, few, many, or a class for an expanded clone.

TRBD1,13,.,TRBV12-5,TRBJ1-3,CASSGTGKNTIYF,TGTGCTAGTTCCGGGACAGGGAAAAACACCATATATTTT
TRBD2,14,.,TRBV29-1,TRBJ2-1,CSVEDSGVYNEQFF,TGCAGCGTTGAAGATAGCGGGGTTTACAATGAGCAGTTCTTC
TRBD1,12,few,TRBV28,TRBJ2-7,CASSTSDRAEYF,TGTGCCAGCAGCACTTCTGACAGGGCGGAATACTTC
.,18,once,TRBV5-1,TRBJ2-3,CASSLGGAGGVSTDTQYF,TGCGCCAGCAGCTTGGGGGGGGCAGGAGGCGTTAGTACAGATACGCAGTATTTT
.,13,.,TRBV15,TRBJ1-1,CATSRDKNTEAFF,TGTGCCACCAGCAGGGACAAGAACACTGAAGCTTTCTTT
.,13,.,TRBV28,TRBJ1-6,CASNPSARSPLHF,TGTGCCAGCAATCCATCGGCGCGATCACCCCTCCACTTT
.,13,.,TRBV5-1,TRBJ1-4,CASSFSPDEKLFF,TGCGCCAGCAGCTTCTCGCCAGACGAAAAACTGTTTTTT
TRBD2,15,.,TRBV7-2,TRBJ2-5,CASSLRASGTETQYF,TGTGCCAGCAGCTTAAGGGCTAGCGGAACTGAGACCCAGTACTTC
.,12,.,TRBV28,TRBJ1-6,CASSLNSSPLHF,TGTGCCAGCAGTTTAAACAGCTCACCCCTCCACTTT
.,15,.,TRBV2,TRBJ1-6,CACSGGIDYNSPLHF,TGTGCCTGCTCGGGAGGTATCGACTATAATTCACCCCTCCACTTT
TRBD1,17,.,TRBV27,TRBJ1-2,CASRTFRWDRSNYGYTF,TGTGCCAGCAGAACCTTTCGTTGGGACAGGTCTAACTATGGCTACACCTTC
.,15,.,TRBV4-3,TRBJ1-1,CASSQDWSRGTEAFF,TGCGCCAGCAGCCAAGATTGGAGCAGGGGCACTGAAGCTTTCTTT
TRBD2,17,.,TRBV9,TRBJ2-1,CASSVERSGGPYNEQFF,TGTGCCAGCAGCGTAGAGAGGAGCGGGGGACCCTACAATGAGCAGTTCTTC
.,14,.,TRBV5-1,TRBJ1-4,CASSGHREDEKLFF,TGCGCCAGCAGCGGACACAGGGAGGATGAAAAACTGTTTTTT
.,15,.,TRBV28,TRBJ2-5,CASSGATELQETQYF,TGTGCCAGCAGTGGGGCTACAGAACTCCAAGAGACCCAGTACTTC
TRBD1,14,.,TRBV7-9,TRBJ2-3,CAIQGAPGTDTQYF,TGTGCCATCCAGGGGGCTCCTGGGACAGATACGCAGTATTTT
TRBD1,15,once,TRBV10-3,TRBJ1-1,CAIGTRQGVNTEAFF,TGTGCCATCGGAACTCGACAGGGCGTGAACACTGAAGCTTTCTTT
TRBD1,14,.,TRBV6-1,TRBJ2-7,CAAQDGDRGYEQYF,TGTGCCGCCCAGGATGGGGACAGGGGCTACGAGCAGTACTTC
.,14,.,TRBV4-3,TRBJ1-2,CASSQEATGRGYTF,TGCGCCAGCAGCCAAGAGGCGACGGGGCGAGGCTACACCTTC
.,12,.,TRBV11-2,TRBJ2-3,CASSSTTPRFVF,TGTGCCAGCAGCTCAACTACGCCCCGTTTTGTTTTT
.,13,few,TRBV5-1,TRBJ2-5,CASREGGQETQYF,TGCGCCAGCAGGGAGGGGGGGCAAGAGACCCAGTACTTC
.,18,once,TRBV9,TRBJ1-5,CASSVGGPSREACQPQHF,TGTGCCAGCAGCGTAGGCGGGCCAAGTCGGGAGGCTTGCCAGCCCCAGCATTTT
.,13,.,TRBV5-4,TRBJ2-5,CASRLQGTETQYF,TGTGCCAGCAGGTTACAGGGCACGGAGACCCAGTACTTC
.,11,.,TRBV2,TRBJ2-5,CASSYQETQYF,TGTGCCAGCAGTTATCAAGAGACCCAGTACTTC
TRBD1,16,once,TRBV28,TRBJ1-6,CASSLFRGSNNSPLHF,TGTGCCAGCAGTTTATTCAGGGGGTCGAATAATTCACCCCTCCACTTT
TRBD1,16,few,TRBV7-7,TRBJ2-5,CASSPKPDRTWETQYF,TGTGCCAGCAGCCCCAAGCCGGACAGGACGTGGGAGACCCAGTACTTC
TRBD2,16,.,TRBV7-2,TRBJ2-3,CASSRLAGGGTDTQYF,TGTGCCAGCAGCCGACTAGCGGGGGGGGGCACAGATACGCAGTATTTT
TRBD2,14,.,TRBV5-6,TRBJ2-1,CASRWRGGPNEQFF,TGTGCCAGCAGGTGGCGGGGGGGCCCCAATGAGCAGTTCTTC
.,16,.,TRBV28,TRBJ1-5,CASRQGSIYSNQPQHF,TGTGCCAGCAGGCAGGGGTCGATTTATAGCAATCAGCCCCAGCATTTT
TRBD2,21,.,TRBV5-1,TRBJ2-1,CASSLVLMGLAVGAGYNEQFF,TGCGCCAGCAGCTTGGTTCTAATGGGACTAGCAGTGGGGGCAGGTTACAATGAGCAGTTCTTC
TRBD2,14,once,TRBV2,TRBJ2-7,CASEGLAGTGEQYF,TGTGCCAGCGAGGGACTAGCGGGAACGGGCGAGCAGTACTTC
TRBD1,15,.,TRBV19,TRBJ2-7,CASSESGTGGREQYF,TGTGCCAGTAGCGAATCCGGGACAGGGGGCCGGGAGCAGTACTTC
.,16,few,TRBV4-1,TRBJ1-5,CASSQGGGQGGQPQHF,TGCGCCAGCAGCCAAGGAGGGGGGCAGGGTGGTCAGCCCCAGCATTTT
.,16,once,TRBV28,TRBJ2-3,CASSPTGSLSTDTQYF,TGTGCCAGCAGTCCGACAGGCTCCCTCAGCACAGATACGCAGTATTTT
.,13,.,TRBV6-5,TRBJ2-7,CASSFGDAYEQYF,TGTGCCAGCAGTTTCGGAGATGCCTACGAGCAGTACTTC
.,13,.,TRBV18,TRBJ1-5,CASSPGGGQPQHF,TGTGCCAGCTCCCCGGGGGGTGGCCAGCCCCAGCATTTT
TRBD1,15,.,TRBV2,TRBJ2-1,CASSDLDRVYNEQFF,TGTGCCAGCAGTGATTTGGACAGGGTCTACAATGAGCAGTTCTTC
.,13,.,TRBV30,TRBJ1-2,CAWRDTYSYGYTF,TGTGCCTGGAGGGATACCTACAGCTATGGCTACACCTTC
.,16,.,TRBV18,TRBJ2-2,CASSPIGSPLAGELFF,TGTGCCAGCTCGCCTATCGGGAGCCCTTTGGCCGGGGAGCTGTTTTTT
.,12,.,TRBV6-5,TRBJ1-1,CASSNPAEEAFF,TGTGCCAGCAGTAACCCGGCGGAAGAAGCTTTCTTT
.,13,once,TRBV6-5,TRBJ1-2,CASSYEKPYGYTF,TGTGCCAGCAGTTACGAGAAGCCCTATGGCTACACCTTC
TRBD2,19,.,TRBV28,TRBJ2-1,CASSSRLAGSEPLDNEQFF,TGTGCCAGCAGTTCTCGACTAGCGGGAAGCGAACCTCTTGACAATGAGCAGTTCTTC
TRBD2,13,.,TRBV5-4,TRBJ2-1,CASSRGLAYEQFF,TGTGCCAGCAGCCGTGGACTAGCCTATGAGCAGTTCTTC
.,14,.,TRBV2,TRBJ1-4,CASSARTTNEKLFF,TGTGCCAGCAGTGCCAGAACAACTAATGAAAAACTGTTTTTT
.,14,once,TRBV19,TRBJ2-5,CASSNPTIQETQYF,TGTGCCAGTAGTAATCCTACGATCCAAGAGACCCAGTACTTC
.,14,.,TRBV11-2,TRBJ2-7,CASSPRTDSYEQYF,TGTGCCAGCAGCCCGCGGACGGACTCCTACGAGCAGTACTTC
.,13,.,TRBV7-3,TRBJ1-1,CASSLELRTEAFF,TGTGCCAGCAGCTTGGAGTTGCGTACTGAAGCTTTCTTT
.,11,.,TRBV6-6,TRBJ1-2,CASTANYGYTF,TGTGCCAGCACAGCGAACTATGGCTACACCTTC
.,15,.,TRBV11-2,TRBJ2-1,CASSRGGTALVEQFF,TGTGCCAGCAGCCGCGGTGGTACCGCTTTAGTTGAGCAGTTCTTC
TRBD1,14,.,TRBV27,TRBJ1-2,CASSLSGTGVRYTF,TGTGCCAGCAGTTTATCAGGGACAGGGGTTCGCTACACCTTC
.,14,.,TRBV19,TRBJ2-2,CASSITGNTGELFF,TGTGCCAGTAGTATAACGGGGAACACCGGGGAGCTGTTTTTT
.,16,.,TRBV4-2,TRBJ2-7,CASSQGTPQSSYEQYF,TGTGCCAGCAGCCAAGGGACACCTCAAAGCTCCTACGAGCAGTACTTC
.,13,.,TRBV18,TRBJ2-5,CASSRAYQETQYF,TGTGCCAGCTCCCGAGCGTACCAAGAGACCCAGTACTTC
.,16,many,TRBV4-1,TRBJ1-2,CASSQVLRAGNYGYTF,TGCGCCAGCAGCCAAGTTCTTCGTGCAGGGAACTATGGCTACACCTTC
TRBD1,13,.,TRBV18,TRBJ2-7,CASSGTDSYEQYF,TGTGCCAGCTCTGGGACAGACTCCTACGAGCAGTACTTC